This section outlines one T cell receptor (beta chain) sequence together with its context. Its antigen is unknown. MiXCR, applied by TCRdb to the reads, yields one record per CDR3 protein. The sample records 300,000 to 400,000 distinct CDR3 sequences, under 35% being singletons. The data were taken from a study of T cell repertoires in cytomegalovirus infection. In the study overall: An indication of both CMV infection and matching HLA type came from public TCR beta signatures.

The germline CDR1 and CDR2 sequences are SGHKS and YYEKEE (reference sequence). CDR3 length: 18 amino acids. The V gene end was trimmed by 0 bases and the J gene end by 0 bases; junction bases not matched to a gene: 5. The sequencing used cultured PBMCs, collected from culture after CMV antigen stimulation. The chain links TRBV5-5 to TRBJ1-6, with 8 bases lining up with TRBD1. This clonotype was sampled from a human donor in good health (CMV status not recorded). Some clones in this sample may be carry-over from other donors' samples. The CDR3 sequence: CASSLEGQAFSYNSPLHF. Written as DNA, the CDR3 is TGTGCCAGCAGCTTGGAGGGACAGGCGTTCTCCTATAATTCACCCCTCCACTTT.